This T cell receptor (beta chain) appears in the sequencing data of a study of blood T cell repertoires in COVID-19. Assay: immunoSEQ multiplex PCR; the TCRdb copy retains only in-frame clones and omits some. The data show hundreds of thousands of clones, 85% seen once. Sequenced material: peripheral blood. The receptor's source is a man aged 45-60 years with COVID-19, enrolled during active disease.

CDR3 coding DNA: TGCGCCAGCAGTGATGGCCGGGTCGGAGGGGAGACCCAGTACTTC. This sequence encodes CASSDGRVGGETQYF. The chain carries TRBV10-1 and TRBJ2-5; possible D gene TRBD2, 6 bases. The germline gives CDR1 WNHNN, CDR2 SYGVQD (reference sequence). CDR3 size: 15 residues. V was trimmed by 3 bases and J by 5 bases, leaving 16 bases between them.